This T cell receptor beta chain was documented in a study of blood T cell repertoires in COVID-19. Profiling relied on immunoSEQ multiplex PCR, and the TCRdb table lists in-frame clones only, not all of them. The sample consists of about 200,000 clones, under 80% of them appearing once. The origin of this receptor is a woman aged 50 to 60 with acute COVID-19. Sequenced: PBMCs or T cells enriched from blood (not recorded which).

This chain's CDR3 is CASSQELSGRTEAFF. The DNA for the CDR3 is TGTGCCAGCAGCCAAGAACTGTCAGGGAGGACTGAAGCTTTCTTT. The gene calls are TRBV3-1 (or the pseudogene TRBV3-2) and TRBJ1-1, with D perhaps matching TRBD1 (5 bases). Trimming shortened V by 0 bases and J by 5 bases, and 13 bases separated the two germline ends. Germline CDR1 reads LGHDT; CDR2 reads YNNKEL (reference sequence). There are 15 residues in the CDR3.